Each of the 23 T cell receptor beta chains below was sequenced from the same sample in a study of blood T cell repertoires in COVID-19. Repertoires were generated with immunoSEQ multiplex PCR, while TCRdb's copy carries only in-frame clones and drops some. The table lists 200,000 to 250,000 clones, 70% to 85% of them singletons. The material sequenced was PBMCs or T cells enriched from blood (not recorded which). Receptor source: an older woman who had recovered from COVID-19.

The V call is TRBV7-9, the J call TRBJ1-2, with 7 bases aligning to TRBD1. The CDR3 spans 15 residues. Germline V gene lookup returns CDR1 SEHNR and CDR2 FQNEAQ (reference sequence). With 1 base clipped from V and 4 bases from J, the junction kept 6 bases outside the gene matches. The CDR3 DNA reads TGTGCCAGCAGCTTAGTTAACAGGGGCAGCTATGGCTACACCTTC. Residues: CASSLVNRGSYGYTF.

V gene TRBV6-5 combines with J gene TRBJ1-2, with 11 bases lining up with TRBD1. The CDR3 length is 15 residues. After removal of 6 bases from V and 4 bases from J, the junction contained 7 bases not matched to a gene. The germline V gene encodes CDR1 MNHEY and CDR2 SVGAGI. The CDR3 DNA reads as TGTGCCAGCAGAATCGGACAGGGGGCGACCTATGGCTACACCTTC. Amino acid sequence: CASRIGQGATYGYTF.

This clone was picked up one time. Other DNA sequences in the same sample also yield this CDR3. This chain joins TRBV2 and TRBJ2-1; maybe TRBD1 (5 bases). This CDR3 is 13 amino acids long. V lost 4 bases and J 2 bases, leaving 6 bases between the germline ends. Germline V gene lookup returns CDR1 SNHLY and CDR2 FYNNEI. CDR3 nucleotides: TGTGCCAGCAGTGTAGGGGCCTACAATGAGCAGTTCTTC. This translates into CASSVGAYNEQFF.

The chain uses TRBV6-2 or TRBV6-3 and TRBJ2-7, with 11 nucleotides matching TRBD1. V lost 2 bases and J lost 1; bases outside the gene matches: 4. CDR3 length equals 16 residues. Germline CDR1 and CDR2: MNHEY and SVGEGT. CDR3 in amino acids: CASSYGTGGSSYEQYF. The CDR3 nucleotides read TGTGCCAGCAGTTACGGGACAGGGGGTTCGTCCTACGAGCAGTACTTC.

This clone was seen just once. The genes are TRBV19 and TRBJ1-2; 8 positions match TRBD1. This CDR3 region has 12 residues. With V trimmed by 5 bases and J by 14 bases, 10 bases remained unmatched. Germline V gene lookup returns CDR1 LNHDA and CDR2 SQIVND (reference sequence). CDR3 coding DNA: TGTGCCAGTAGTCCCTCGGACAGGGTTGAAACCTTC. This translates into CASSPSDRVETF. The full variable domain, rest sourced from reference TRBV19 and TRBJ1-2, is DGGITQSPKYLFRKEGQNVTLSCEQNLNHDAMYWYRQDPGQGLRLIYYSQIVNDFQKGDIAEGYSVSREKKESFPLTVTSAQKNPTAFYLCASSPSDRVETFGSGTRLTVV.

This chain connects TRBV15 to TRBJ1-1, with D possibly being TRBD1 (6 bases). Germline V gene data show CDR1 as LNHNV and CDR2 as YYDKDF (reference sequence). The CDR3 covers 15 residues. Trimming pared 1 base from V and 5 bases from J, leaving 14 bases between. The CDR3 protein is CATSRARGASTEAFF. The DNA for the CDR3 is TGTGCCACCAGCAGAGCGCGGGGGGCGTCTACTGAAGCTTTCTTT.

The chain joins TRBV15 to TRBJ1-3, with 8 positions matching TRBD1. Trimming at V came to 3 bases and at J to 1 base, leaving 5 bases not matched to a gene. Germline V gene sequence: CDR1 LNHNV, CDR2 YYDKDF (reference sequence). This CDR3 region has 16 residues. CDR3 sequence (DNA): TGTGCCACCAGCAGGATAACAGGGGGTTCTGGAAACACCATATATTTT. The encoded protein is CATSRITGGSGNTIYF. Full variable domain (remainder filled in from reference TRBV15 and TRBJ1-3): DAMVIQNPRYQVTQFGKPVTLSCSQTLNHNVMYWYQQKSSQAPKLLFHYYDKDFNNEADTPDNFQSRRPNTSFCFLDIRSPGLGDTAMYLCATSRITGGSGNTIYFGEGSWLTVV.

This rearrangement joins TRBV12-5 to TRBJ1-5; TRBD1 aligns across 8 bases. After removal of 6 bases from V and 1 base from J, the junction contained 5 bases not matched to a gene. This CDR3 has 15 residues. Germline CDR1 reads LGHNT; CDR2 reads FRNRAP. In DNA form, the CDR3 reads TGTGCTAGTGGACGGGGACAGGAGAGCAATCAGCCCCAGCATTTT. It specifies CASGRGQESNQPQHF.

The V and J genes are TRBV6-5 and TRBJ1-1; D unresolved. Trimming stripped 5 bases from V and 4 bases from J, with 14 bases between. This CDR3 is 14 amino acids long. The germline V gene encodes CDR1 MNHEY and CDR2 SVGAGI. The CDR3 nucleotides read TGTGCCAGCAGTAGAGACGGGTTGCGCACTGAAGCTTTCTTT. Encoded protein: CASSRDGLRTEAFF.

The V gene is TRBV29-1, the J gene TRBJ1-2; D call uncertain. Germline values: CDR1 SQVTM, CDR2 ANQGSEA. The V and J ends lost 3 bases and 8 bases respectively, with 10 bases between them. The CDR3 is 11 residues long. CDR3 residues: CSVDSYGGYTF. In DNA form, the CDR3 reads TGCAGCGTTGATTCCTACGGGGGCTACACCTTC.

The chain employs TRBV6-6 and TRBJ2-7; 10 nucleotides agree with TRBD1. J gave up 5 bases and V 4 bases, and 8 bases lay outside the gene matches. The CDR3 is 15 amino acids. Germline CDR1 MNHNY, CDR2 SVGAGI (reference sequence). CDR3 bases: TGTGCCAGCAGTTGGGAACCGGGACAGGGGAACGAGCAGTACTTC. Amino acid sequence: CASSWEPGQGNEQYF.

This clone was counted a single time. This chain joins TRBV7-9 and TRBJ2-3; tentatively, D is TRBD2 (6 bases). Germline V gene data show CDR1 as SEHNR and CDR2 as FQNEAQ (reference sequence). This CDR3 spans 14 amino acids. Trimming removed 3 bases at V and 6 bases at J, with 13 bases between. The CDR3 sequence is CASSLASAADTQYF. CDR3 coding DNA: TGTGCCAGCAGCTTGGCTAGCGCTGCGGATACGCAGTATTTT.

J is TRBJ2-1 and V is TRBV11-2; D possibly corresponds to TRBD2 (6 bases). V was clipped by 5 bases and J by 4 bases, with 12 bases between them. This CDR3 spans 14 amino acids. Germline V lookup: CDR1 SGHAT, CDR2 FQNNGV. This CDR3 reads CASSPLLAYNEQFF. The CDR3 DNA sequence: TGTGCCAGCAGCCCCCTGCTAGCGTACAATGAGCAGTTCTTC.

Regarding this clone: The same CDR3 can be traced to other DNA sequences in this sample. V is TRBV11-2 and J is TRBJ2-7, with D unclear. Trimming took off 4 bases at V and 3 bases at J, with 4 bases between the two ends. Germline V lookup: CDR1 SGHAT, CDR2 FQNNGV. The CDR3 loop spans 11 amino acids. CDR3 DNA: TGTGCCAGCAGCTCTTACTACGAGCAGTACTTC. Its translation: CASSSYYEQYF.

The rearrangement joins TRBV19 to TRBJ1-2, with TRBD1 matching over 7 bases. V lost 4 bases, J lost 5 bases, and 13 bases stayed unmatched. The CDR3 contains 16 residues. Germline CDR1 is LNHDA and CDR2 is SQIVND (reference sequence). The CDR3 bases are TGTGCCAGTAGTAAATACCCGGGACAGCCGGCTTATGGCTACACCTTC. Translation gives CASSKYPGQPAYGYTF.

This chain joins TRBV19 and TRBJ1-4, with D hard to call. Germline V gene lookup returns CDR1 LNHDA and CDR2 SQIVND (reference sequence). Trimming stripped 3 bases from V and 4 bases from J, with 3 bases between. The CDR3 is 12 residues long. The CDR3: CASSMSNEKLFF. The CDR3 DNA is TGTGCCAGTAGTATGAGTAATGAAAAACTGTTTTTT.

CDR3 loop: CATSRGGQVNQPQHF. CDR3 in DNA: TGTGCCACCAGCAGAGGGGGGCAGGTCAATCAGCCCCAGCATTTT. The J gene is TRBJ1-5, the V gene TRBV15; weak D call: TRBD1 (6 bases). The CDR3 loop spans 15 amino acids. V was cut by 1 base and J by 3 bases, with 10 bases left in between. Germline assignment: CDR1 LNHNV and CDR2 YYDKDF (reference sequence).

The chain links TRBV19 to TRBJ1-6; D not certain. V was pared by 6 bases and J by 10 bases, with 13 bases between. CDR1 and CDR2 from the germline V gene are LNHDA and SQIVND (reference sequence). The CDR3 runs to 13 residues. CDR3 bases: TGTGCCAGTAGGAGGCAGGCGGGGTCACCCCTCCACTTT. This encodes CASRRQAGSPLHF.

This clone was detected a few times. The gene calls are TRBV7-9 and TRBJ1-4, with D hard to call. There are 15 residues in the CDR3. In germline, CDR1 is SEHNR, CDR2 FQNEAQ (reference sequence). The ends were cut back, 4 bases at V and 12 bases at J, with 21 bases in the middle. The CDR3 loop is CASSSPDWGREELFF. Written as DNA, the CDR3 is TGTGCCAGCAGCTCCCCGGACTGGGGAAGAGAGGAACTGTTTTTT. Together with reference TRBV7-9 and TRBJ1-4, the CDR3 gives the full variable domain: DTGVSQNPRHKITKRGQNVTFRCDPISEHNRLYWYRQTLGQGPEFLTYFQNEAQLEKSRLLSDRFSAERPKGSFSTLEIQRTEQGDSAMYLCASSSPDWGREELFFGSGTQLSVL.

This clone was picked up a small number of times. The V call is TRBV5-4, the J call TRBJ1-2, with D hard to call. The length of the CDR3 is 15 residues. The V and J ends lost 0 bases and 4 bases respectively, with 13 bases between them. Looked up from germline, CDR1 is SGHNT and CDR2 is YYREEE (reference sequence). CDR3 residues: CASSLERGAPYGYTF. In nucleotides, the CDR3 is TGTGCCAGCAGCTTGGAACGGGGAGCCCCCTATGGCTACACCTTC.

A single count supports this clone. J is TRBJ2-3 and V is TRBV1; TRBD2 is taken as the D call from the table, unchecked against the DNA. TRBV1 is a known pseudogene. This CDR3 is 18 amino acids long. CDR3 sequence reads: CTSSQDLASGGSTDTQYF. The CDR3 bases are TGCACCAGCAGCCAAGATCTGGCTAGCGGGGGTTCGACAGATACGCAGTATTTT.

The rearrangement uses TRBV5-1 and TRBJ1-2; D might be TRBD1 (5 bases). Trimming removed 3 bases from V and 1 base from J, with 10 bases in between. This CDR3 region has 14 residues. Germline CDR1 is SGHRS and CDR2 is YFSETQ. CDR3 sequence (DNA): TGCGCCAGCAGCTCTCAGGGCAATAACTATGGCTACACCTTC. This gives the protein CASSSQGNNYGYTF.

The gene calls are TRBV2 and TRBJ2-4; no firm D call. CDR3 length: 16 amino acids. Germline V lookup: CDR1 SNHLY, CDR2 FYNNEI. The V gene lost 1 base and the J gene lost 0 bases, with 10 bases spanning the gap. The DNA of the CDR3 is TGTGCCAGCAGTGAAGTGACATATTTAGCCAAAAACATTCAGTACTTC. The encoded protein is CASSEVTYLAKNIQYF.